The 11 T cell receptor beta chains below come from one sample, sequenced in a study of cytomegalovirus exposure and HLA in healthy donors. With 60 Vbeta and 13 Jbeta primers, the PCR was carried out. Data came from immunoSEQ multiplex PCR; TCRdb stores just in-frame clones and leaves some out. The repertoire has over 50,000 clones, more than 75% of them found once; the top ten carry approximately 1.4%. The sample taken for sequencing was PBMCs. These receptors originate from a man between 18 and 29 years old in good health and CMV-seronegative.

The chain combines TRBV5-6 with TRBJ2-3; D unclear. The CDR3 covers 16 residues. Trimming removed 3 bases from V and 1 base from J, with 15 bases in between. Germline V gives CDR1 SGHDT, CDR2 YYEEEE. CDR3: CASSSIGLWGTDTQYF. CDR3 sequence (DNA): TGTGCCAGCAGCTCCATTGGGCTTTGGGGCACAGATACGCAGTATTTT.

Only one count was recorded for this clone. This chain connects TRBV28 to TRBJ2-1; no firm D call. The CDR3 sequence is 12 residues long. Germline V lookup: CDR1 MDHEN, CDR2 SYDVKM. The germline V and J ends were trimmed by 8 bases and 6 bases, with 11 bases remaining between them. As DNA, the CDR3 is TGTGCCAGCTCTACCGGTGGCAATGAGCAGTTCTTC. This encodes CASSTGGNEQFF.

The CDR3 DNA is TGCGCCAGCAGTCAATCGCGGGGGGGACAGGAAGCCTACGAGCAGTACTTC. Translating gives CASSQSRGGQEAYEQYF. The chain recombines TRBV23-1 with TRBJ2-7; tentatively, D is TRBD2 (9 bases). TRBV23-1 is reported as an ORF; its role is uncertain. The CDR3 has 17 amino acids. Trimming took off 0 bases at V and 2 bases at J, with 17 bases between the two ends.

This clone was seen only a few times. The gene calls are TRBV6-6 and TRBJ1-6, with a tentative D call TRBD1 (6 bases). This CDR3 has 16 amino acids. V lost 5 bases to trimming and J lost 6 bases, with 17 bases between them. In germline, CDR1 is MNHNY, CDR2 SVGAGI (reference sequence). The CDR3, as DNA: TGTGCCAGCAGTCTACACAGGGACGCAGCTAATTCACCCCTCCACTTT. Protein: CASSLHRDAANSPLHF.

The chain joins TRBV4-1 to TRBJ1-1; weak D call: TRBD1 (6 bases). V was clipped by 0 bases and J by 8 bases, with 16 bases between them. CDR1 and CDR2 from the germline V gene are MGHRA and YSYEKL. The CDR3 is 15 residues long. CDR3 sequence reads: CASSQDSGGGQEAFF. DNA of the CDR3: TGCGCCAGCAGCCAAGATTCTGGGGGGGGGCAGGAAGCTTTCTTT.

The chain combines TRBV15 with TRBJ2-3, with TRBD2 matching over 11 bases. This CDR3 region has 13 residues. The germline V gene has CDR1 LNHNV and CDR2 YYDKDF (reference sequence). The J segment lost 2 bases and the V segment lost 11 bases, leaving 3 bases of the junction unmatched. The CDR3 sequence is CAVTSGDTDTQYF. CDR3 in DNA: TGTGCCGTGACTAGCGGGGACACAGATACGCAGTATTTT.

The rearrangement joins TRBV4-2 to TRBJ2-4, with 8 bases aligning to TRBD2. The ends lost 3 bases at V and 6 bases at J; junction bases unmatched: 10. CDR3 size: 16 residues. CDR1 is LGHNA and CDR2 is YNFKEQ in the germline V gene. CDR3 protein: CASSQKTGGLINIQYF. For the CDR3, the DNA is TGTGCCAGCAGCCAGAAAACGGGGGGGCTAATAAACATTCAGTACTTC.

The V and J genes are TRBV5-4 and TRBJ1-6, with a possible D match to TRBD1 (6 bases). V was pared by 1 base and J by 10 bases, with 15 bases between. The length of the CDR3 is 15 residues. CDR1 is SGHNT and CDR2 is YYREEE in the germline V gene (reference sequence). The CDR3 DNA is TGTGCCAGCAGCTTGCCGACAGGACGGGAATCACCCCTCCACTTT. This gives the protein CASSLPTGRESPLHF.

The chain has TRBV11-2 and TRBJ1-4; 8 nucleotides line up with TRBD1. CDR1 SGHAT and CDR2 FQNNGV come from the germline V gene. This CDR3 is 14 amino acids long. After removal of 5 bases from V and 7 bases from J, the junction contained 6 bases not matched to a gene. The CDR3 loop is CASSQTGGGEKLFF. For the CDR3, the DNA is TGTGCCAGCAGCCAAACAGGGGGAGGTGAAAAACTGTTTTTT.

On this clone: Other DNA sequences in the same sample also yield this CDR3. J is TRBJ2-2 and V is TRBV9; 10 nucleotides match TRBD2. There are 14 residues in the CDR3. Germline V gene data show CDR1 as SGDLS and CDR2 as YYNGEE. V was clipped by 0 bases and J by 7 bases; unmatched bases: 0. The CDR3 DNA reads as TGTGCCAGCAGCGTAGGACTAGCGGGCGGGGAGCTGTTTTTT. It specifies CASSVGLAGGELFF.

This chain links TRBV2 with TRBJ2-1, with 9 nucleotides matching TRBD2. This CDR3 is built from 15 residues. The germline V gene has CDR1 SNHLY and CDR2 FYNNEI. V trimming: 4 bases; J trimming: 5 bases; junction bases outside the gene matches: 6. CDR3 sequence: CASSGYAGGDNEQFF. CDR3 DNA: TGTGCCAGCAGTGGGTATGCGGGGGGGGACAATGAGCAGTTCTTC.